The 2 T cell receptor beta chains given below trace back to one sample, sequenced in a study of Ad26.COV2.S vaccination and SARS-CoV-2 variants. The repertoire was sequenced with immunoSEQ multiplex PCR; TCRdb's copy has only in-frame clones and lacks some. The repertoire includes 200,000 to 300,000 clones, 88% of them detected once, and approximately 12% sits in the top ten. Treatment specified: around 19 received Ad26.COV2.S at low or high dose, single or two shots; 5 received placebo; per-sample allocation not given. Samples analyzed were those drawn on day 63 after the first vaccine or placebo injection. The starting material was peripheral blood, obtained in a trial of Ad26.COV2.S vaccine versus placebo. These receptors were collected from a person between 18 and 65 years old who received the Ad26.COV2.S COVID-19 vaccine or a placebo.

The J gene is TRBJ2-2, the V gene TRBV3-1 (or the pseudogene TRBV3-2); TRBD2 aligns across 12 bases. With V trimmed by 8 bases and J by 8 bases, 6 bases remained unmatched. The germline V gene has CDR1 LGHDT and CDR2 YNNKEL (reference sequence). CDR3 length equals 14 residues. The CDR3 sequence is CASLAGGPRGELFF. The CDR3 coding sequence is TGTGCCAGCCTAGCGGGGGGGCCTCGTGGGGAGCTGTTTTTT.

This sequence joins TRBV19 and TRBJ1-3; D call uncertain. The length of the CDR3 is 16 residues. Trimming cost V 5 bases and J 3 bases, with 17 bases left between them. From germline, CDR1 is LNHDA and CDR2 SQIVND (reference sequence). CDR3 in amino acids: CASSFHAGTDGNTIYF. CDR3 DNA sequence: TGTGCCAGTAGTTTCCACGCGGGAACGGATGGAAACACCATATATTTT.